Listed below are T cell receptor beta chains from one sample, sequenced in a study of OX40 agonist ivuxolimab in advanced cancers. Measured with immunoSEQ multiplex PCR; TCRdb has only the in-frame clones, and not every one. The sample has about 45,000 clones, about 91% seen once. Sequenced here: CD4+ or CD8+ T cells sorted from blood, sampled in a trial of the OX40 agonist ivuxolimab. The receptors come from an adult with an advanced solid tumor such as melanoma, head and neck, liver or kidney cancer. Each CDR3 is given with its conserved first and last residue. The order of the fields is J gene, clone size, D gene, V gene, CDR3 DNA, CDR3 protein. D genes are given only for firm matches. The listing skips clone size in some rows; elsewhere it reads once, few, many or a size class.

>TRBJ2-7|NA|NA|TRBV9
TGTGCCAGCAGCCAAAGTGGGAATAGCGACGCCTACGAGCAGTACTTC
CASSQSGNSDAYEQYF
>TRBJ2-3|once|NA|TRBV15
TGTGCCACCAGGGATGGGCTCCTCACAGATACGCAGTATTTT
CATRDGLLTDTQYF
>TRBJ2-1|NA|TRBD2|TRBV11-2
TGTGCCAGCAGTTGGACTAGCGGGAGGGACAATGAGCAGTTCTTC
CASSWTSGRDNEQFF
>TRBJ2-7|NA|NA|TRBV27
TGTGCCAGCAGCCTCACAGGGTTCGAGCAGTACTTC
CASSLTGFEQYF
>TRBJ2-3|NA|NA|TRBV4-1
TGCGCCAGCAGCCCGGTACAGGGTCGCACAGATACGCAGTATTTT
CASSPVQGRTDTQYF
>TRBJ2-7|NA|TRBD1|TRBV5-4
TGTGCCAGCAGCACCGGGACAGGGAGCTACGAGCAGTACTTC
CASSTGTGSYEQYF
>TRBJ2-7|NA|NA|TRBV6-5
TGTGCCAGCAGTTACTCGGAGGGGCCCTACGAGCAGTACTTC
CASSYSEGPYEQYF
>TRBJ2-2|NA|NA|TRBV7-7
TGTGCTAGCAGCTTAGGGCACACCGGGGAGCTGTTTTTT
CASSLGHTGELFF
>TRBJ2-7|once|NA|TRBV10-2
TGCGCCAGCAGCCGACAGTCCCTCACTATTAGCTCCTACGAGCAGTACTTC
CASSRQSLTISSYEQYF
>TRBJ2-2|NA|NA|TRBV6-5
TGTGCCACCACTTTTCAATCGAACACCGGGGAGCTGTTTTTT
CATTFQSNTGELFF
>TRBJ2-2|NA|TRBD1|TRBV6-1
TGTGCCAGCAGTGCCCGGACAGGGGGTAGCACCGGGGAGCTGTTTTTT
CASSARTGGSTGELFF
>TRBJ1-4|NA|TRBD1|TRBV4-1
TGCGCCAGCAGCCAATATCAGGGACAGGTGTCTTCAACTAATGAAAAACTGTTTTTT
CASSQYQGQVSSTNEKLFF
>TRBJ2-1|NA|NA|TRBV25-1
TGTGCCAGCAGTGAATACTTGAGTAGCGCCAATGAGCAGTTCTTC
CASSEYLSSANEQFF
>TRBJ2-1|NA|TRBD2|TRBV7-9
TGTGCCAGCAAGATGAGCGGGAGGGTCGATGAGCAGTTCTTC
CASKMSGRVDEQFF
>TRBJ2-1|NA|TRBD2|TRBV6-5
TGTGCCAGCAGTTACTCACTAGCGCCTGAGCAGTTCTTC
CASSYSLAPEQFF
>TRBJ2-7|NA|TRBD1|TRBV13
TGTGCCAGCAGCTTGGGACAGGTCGAGCAGTACTTC
CASSLGQVEQYF
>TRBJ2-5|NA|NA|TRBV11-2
TGTGCCAGCAGCTTAGTGTACAGGGACTCGGAGACCCAGTACTTC
CASSLVYRDSETQYF
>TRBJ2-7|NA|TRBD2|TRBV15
TGTGCCACCAGCACAGGACTAGCGGGAACCTACGAGCAGTACTTC
CATSTGLAGTYEQYF
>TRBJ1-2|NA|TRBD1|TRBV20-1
TGCGGAGAATGGACAGGCCATGGCTACACCTTC
CGEWTGHGYTF
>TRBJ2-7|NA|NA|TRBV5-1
TGCGCCAGCAGCTTTTCTTCTCTACCATCCTACGAGCAGTACTTC
CASSFSSLPSYEQYF
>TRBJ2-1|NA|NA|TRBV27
TGTGCCAGCGGCCGGGCGATTGAACAGTTCTTC
CASGRAIEQFF
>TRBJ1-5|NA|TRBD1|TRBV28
TGTGCCAGCAGCCCCACTGGCAGGGGGCTTCATCAGCCCCAGCATTTT
CASSPTGRGLHQPQHF
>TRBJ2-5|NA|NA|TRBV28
TGTGCCAGCAGTTTAGACTTCCCCCAAGAGACCCAGTACTTC
CASSLDFPQETQYF
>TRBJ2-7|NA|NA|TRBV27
TGTGCCAGCAGTTTACTAGGGACGAGCTCCTACGAGCAGTACTTC
CASSLLGTSSYEQYF
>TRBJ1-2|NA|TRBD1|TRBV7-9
TGTGCCAGCAGCCCTGGACAGGGAGGCTACACCTTC
CASSPGQGGYTF
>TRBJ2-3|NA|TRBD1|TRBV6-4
TGTGCCAGCAGTGAGGGACAGGGGGCAGATACGCAGTATTTT
CASSEGQGADTQYF
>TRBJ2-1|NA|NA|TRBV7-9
TGTGCCAGCAGCTTAGGTCCGAGGTCTTACAATGAGCAGTTCTTC
CASSLGPRSYNEQFF
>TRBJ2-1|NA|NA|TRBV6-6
TGTGCCAGCAGTTCCCCTTATGAGCAGTTCTTC
CASSSPYEQFF
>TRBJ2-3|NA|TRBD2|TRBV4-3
TGCGCCAGCAGCCAGGAGGTAGCGGGACTCACAGATACGCAGTATTTT
CASSQEVAGLTDTQYF
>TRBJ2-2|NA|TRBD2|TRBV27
TGTGCCAGCAGTAAGGGACTAGCGGGAGGGCCCGGGGAGCTGTTTTTT
CASSKGLAGGPGELFF
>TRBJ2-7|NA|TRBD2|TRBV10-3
TGTGCCATCAGTGAGTCATGGACTAGCGGGATCTACGAGCAGTACTTC
CAISESWTSGIYEQYF
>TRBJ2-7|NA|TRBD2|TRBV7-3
TGTGCCAGCAGCCCGAGACTAGCGGGGACCTACGAGCAGTACTTC
CASSPRLAGTYEQYF
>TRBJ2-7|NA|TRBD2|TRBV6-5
TGTGCCAGCAGGGCTGGGGTAGCGGGAGGGGGGCAGTACTTC
CASRAGVAGGGQYF
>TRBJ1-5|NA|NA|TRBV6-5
TGTGCCAGCAGTTACCCCGGAGTGGAACCCCAGCATTTT
CASSYPGVEPQHF
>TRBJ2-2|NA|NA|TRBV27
TGTGCCAGCAGTTTACCCCTGGGGCAGTCGAACACCGGGGAGCTGTTTTTT
CASSLPLGQSNTGELFF
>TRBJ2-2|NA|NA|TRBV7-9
TGTGCCAGCAGCCCAGGGGCCATGCCGAGGGAGCTGTTTTTT
CASSPGAMPRELFF
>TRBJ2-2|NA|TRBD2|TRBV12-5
TGTGCTAGTGGTTTCCTCTCCTCGGCGACTAGCGGGAGGGGGGAGCTGTTTTTT
CASGFLSSATSGRGELFF
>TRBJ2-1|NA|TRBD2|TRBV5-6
TGTGCCAGCAGCCCCCTTCTAGCGGGAAAGTACAATGAGCAGTTCTTC
CASSPLLAGKYNEQFF
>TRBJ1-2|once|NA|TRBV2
TGTGCCAGCAGCTCCCGGGACACCCCGGGAGGCTATGGCTACACCTTC
CASSSRDTPGGYGYTF
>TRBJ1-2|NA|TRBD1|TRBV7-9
TGTGCCAGCAGCTTAGCGAGTGTGCAGGGGGCCACCTATGGCTACACCTTC
CASSLASVQGATYGYTF
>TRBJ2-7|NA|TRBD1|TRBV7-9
TGTGCCAGCAGCGGACAGGGGGCATACTACGAGCAGTACTTC
CASSGQGAYYEQYF
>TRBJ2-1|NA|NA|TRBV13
TGTGCCAGCAGCTTAGAATCGGGGGGCGCGTCCTACAATGAGCAGTTCTTC
CASSLESGGASYNEQFF
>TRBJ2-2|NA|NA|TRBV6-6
TGTGCCAGCAGGGCAGAGGGGAACACCGGGGAGCTGTTTTTT
CASRAEGNTGELFF
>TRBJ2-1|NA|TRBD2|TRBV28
TGTGCCAGCAGTCCCAGGTTAACTAGCGGGAGAACCTACAATGAGCAGTTCTTC
CASSPRLTSGRTYNEQFF
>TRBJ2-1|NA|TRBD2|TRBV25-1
TGTGCCAGCAGTGAATACAGCGGGAGCTCCTACAATGAGCAGTTCTTC
CASSEYSGSSYNEQFF
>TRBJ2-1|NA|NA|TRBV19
TGTGCCAGTAGTATAGTTCTCCACAGCTCCTACAATGAGCAGTTCTTC
CASSIVLHSSYNEQFF
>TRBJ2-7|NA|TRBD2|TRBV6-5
TGTGCCAGCAGTTACGGGACTAGCGGGTTCTACGAGCAGTACTTC
CASSYGTSGFYEQYF
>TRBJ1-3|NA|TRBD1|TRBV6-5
TGTGCCAGCAGGGGGGGACAGGAACGAAACACCATATATTTT
CASRGGQERNTIYF
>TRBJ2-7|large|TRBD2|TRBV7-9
TGTGCCAGCAGCCGTAGCGGGAGGGGGTCGGGGTACGAGCAGTACTTC
CASSRSGRGSGYEQYF